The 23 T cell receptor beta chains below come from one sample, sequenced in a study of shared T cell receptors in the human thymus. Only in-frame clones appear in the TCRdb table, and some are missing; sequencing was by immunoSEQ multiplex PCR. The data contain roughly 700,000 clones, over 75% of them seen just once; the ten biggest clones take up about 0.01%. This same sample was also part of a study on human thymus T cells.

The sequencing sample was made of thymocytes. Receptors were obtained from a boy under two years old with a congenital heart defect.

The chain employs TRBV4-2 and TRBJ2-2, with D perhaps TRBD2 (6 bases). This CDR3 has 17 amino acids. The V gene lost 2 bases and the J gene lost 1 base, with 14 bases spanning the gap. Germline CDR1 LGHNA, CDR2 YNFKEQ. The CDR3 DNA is TGTGCCAGCAGCCAAACCCCCTTGCGGGGGAACACCGGGGAGCTGTTTTTT. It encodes CASSQTPLRGNTGELFF.

In nucleotides, the CDR3 is TGTGCCAGCAGCCCCCAGCGGGAGTTCTCTGGGGCCAACGTCCTGACTTTC. This gives the protein CASSPQREFSGANVLTF. V usage is TRBV9 and J usage is TRBJ2-6; 8 bases are shared with TRBD2. The CDR3 consists of 17 residues. Per the germline V gene, CDR1 is SGDLS and CDR2 is YYNGEE. The V segment lost 4 bases and the J segment 0 bases; nucleotides outside the gene matches: 6.

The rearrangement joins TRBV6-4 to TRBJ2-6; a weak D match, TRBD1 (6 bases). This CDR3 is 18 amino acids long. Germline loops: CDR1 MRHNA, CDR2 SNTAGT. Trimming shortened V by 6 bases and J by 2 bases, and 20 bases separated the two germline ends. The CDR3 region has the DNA TGTGCCAGCAGCCCGACCCTGACTCCAGGGGCTGGGGCCAACGTCCTGACTTTC. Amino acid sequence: CASSPTLTPGAGANVLTF.

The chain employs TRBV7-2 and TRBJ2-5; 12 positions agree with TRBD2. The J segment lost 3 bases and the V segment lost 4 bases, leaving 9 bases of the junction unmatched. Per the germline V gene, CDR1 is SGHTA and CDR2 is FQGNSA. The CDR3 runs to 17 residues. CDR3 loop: CASSYPGLAGRKETQYF. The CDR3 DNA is TGTGCCAGCAGCTACCCGGGACTAGCGGGTAGGAAAGAGACCCAGTACTTC.

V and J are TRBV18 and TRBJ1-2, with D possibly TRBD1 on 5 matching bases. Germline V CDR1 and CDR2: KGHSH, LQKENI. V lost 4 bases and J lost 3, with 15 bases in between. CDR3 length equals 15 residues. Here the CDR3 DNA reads TGTGCCAGCTCACTACGGGGACTGCTCCACTATGGCTACACCTTC. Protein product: CASSLRGLLHYGYTF.

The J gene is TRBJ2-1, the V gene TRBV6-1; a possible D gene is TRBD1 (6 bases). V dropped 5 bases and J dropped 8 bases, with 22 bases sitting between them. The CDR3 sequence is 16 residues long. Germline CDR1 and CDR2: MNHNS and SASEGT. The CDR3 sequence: CASSQEEGQSQHEQFF. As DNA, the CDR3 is TGTGCCAGCAGTCAAGAAGAGGGACAATCTCAACATGAGCAGTTCTTC.

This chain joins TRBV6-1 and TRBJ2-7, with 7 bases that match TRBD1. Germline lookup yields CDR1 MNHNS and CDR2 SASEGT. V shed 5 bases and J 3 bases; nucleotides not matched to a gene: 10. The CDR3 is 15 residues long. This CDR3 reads CASSHLGQQLYEQYF. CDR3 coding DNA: TGTGCCAGCAGTCATCTGGGACAGCAGCTCTACGAGCAGTACTTC.

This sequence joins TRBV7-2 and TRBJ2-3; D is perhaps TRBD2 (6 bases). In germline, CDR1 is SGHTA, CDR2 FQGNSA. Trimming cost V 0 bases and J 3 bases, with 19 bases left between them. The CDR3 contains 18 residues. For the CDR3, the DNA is TGTGCCAGCAGCTTAGCCACCCGGGGCGGGGATGGGACAGATACGCAGTATTTT. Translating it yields CASSLATRGGDGTDTQYF.

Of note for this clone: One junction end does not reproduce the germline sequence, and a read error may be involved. The CDR3 bases are TGTGCCAGCAGTGGGGAGACTAGCATAGATACGCAGTATTTT. Protein product: CASSGETSIDTQYF. This rearrangement joins TRBV27 to TRBJ2-3; 7 bases line up with TRBD2. The CDR3 is made up of 14 amino acids. Germline-derived CDR1 and CDR2 are MNHEY and SMNVEV (reference sequence).

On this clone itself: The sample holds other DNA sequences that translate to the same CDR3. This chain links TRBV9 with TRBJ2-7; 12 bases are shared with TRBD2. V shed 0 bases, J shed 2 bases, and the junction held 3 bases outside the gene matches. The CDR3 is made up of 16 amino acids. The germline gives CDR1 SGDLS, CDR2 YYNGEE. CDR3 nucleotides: TGTGCCAGCAGCGTAGGAGGACTAGCGGGGCCCTACGAGCAGTACTTC. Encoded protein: CASSVGGLAGPYEQYF.

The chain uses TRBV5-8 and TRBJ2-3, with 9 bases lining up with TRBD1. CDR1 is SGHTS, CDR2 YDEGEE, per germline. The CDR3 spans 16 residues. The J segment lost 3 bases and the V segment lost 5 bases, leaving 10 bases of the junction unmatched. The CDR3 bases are TGTGCCAGCAGTCGGGGGACAGGGCGTGTGACAGATACGCAGTATTTT. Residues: CASSRGTGRVTDTQYF. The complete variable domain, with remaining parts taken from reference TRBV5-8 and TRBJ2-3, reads EAGVTQSPTHLIKTRGQQATLRCSPISGHTSVYWYQQALGLGLQFLLWYDEGEERNRGNFPPRFSGRQFPNYSSELNVNALELEDSALYLCASSRGTGRVTDTQYFGPGTRLTVL.

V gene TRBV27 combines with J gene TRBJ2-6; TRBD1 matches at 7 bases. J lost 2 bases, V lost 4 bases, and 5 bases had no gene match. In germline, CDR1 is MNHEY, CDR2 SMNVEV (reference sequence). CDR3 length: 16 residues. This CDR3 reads CASSSDRLAGANVLTF. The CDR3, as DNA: TGTGCCAGCAGTTCGGACAGGTTGGCTGGGGCCAACGTCCTGACTTTC. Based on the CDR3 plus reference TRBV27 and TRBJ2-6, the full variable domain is EAQVTQNPRYLITVTGKKLTVTCSQNMNHEYMSWYRQDPGLGLRQIYYSMNVEVTDKGDVPEGYKVSRKEKRNFPLILESPSPNQTSLYFCASSSDRLAGANVLTFGAGSRLTVL.

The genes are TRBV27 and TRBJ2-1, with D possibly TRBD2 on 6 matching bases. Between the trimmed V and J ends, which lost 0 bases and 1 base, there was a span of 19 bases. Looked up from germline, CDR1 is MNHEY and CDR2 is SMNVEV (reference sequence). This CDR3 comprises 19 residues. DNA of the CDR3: TGTGCCAGCAGTTTATCCGCGGGAATAATCCCGGGGTCCTACAATGAGCAGTTCTTC. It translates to CASSLSAGIIPGSYNEQFF.

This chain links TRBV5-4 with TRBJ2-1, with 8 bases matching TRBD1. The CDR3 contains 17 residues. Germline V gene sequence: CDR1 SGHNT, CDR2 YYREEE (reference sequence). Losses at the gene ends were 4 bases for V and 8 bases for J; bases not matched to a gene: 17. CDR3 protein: CASSPDSSTGARDEQFF. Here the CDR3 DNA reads TGTGCCAGCAGCCCAGATTCCTCGACAGGGGCCCGAGATGAGCAGTTCTTC.

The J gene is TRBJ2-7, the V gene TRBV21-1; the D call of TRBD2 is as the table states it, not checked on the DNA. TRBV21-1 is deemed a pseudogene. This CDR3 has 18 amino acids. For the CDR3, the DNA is TGTGCCAGCAGCAAAGTAGCTAGCGGGAGAGGTTCCCCCTACGAGCAGTACTTC. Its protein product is CASSKVASGRGSPYEQYF.

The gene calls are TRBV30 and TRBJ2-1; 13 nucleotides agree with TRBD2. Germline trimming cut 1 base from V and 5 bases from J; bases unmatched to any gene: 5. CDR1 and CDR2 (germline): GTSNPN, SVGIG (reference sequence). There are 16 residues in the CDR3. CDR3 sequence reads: CAWSAELAGGHNEQFF. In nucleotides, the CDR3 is TGTGCCTGGAGTGCAGAACTAGCGGGAGGGCACAATGAGCAGTTCTTC. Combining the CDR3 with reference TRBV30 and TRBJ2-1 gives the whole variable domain SQTIHQWPATLVQPVGSPLSLECTVEGTSNPNLYWYRQAAGRGLQLLFYSVGIGQISSEVPQNLSASRPQDRQFILSSKKLLLSDSGFYLCAWSAELAGGHNEQFFGPGTRLTVL.

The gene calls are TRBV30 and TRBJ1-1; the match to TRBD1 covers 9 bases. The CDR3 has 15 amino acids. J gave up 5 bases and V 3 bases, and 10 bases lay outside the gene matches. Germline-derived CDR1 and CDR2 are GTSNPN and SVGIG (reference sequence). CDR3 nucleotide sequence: TGTGCCTGGAGGCTGGACAGGGGCGTGAGGACTGAAGCTTTCTTT. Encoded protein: CAWRLDRGVRTEAFF.

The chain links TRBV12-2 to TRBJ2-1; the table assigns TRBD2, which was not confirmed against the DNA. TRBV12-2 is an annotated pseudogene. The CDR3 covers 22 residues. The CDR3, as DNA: TGTGCAAGTCGCTTAGCGCCCGGACTGGGGGGGAGGGCCGAAGGGTTAGTCGATGAGCAGTTCTTC. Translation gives CASRLAPGLGGRAEGLVDEQFF.

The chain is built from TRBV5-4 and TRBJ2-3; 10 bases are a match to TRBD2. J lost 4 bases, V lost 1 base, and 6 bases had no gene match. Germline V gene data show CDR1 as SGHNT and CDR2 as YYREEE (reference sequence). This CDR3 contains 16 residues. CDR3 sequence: CASSLSGRAAADTQYF. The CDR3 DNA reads TGTGCCAGCAGCTTGAGCGGGAGGGCTGCCGCAGATACGCAGTATTTT.

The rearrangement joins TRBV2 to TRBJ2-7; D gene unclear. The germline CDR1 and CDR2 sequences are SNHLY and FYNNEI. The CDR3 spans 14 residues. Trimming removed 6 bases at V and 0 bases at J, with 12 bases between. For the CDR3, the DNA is TGTGCCAGCAGCCACTACTTGCACTCCTACGAGCAGTACTTC. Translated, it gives CASSHYLHSYEQYF.

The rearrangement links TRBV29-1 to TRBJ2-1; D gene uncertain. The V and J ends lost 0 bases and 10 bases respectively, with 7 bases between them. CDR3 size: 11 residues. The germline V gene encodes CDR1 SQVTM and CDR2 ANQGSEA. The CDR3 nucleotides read TGCAGCGTTGAAGACCACAGCGAGCAGTTCTTC. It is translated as CSVEDHSEQFF.

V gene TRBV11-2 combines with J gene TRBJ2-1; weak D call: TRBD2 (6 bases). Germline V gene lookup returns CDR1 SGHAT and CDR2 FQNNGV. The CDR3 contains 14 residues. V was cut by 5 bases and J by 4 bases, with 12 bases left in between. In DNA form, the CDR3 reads TGTGCCAGCAGCCCCCTGGGAGGTTACAATGAGCAGTTCTTC. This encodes CASSPLGGYNEQFF.

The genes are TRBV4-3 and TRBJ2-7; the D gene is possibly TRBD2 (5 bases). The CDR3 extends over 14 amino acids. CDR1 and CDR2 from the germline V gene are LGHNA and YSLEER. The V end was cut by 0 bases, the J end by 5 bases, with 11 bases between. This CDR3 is CASSQELLAHEQYF. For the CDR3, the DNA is TGCGCCAGCAGCCAAGAATTATTAGCGCACGAGCAGTACTTC.